These 25 T cell receptor beta chains originate from one sample sequenced in a study of graft-versus-host responses after intestinal transplantation. Libraries were prepared by immunoSEQ multiplex PCR; TCRdb keeps only in-frame clonotypes and omits some of them. The table lists fewer than 60,000 clones, around 85% of them singletons. Their antigens are not known. This material consisted of unstimulated CD4+ T cells sorted from spleen or lymph node cells, taken before transplant. These receptors were taken from a human donor who was the organ donor for an intestinal transplant.

This clone was seen more than once but under ten times. CDR3 sequence: CASSLRLAGGPGDTQYF. Written as DNA, the CDR3 is TGCGCCAGCAGCCTCAGACTAGCGGGAGGGCCAGGGGATACGCAGTATTTT. The gene calls are TRBV5-1 and TRBJ2-3, with TRBD2 identical over 14 bases. The CDR3 has 17 residues. CDR1 SGHRS and CDR2 YFSETQ come from the germline V gene. J was trimmed by 6 bases and V by 4 bases; bases with no gene match: 10.

In its sample, this clone was seen a few times. The CDR3 region has the DNA TGTGCCAGCAGCGCAACCGTAGACAGGGTCTATGGCTACACCTTC. Residues: CASSATVDRVYGYTF. This chain joins TRBV9 and TRBJ1-2; TRBD1 matches 7 bases. This CDR3 has 15 amino acids. Germline CDR1 SGDLS, CDR2 YYNGEE. V shed 3 bases, J shed 4 bases, and the junction held 9 bases outside the gene matches.

The chain carries TRBV12-5 and TRBJ2-7; D is uncertain. Looked up from germline, CDR1 is LGHNT and CDR2 is FRNRAP. The CDR3 extends over 12 amino acids. Trimming pared 2 bases from V and 2 bases from J, leaving 4 bases between. The CDR3 nucleotides are TGTGCTAGTGGTTTGAAGACCTACGAGCAGTACTTC. This codes for CASGLKTYEQYF. The complete variable domain, with remaining parts taken from reference TRBV12-5 and TRBJ2-7, reads DARVTQTPRHKVTEMGQEVTMRCQPILGHNTVFWYRQTMMQGLELLAYFRNRAPLDDSGMPKDRFSAEMPDATLATLKIQPSEPRDSAVYFCASGLKTYEQYFGPGTRLTVT.

V usage is TRBV11-2 and J usage is TRBJ2-2; the match to TRBD1 covers 7 bases. The V and J ends lost 4 bases and 6 bases, in that order; junction bases with no gene match: 2. The CDR3 runs to 13 residues. CDR1 is SGHAT and CDR2 is FQNNGV in the germline V gene. The CDR3 DNA reads as TGTGCCAGCAGCTACGACAGGGCCGGGGAGCTGTTTTTT. As protein: CASSYDRAGELFF.

This clone was seen a single time. The chain recombines TRBV7-2 with TRBJ2-7; 9 bases align to TRBD1. With V trimmed by 3 bases and J by 2 bases, 5 bases remained unmatched. There are 15 residues in the CDR3. Germline lookup yields CDR1 SGHTA and CDR2 FQGNSA. The CDR3, as DNA: TGTGCCAGCAGCTTCACCGGGACAGGGACCTACGAGCAGTACTTC. Translation gives CASSFTGTGTYEQYF.

V gene TRBV2 combines with J gene TRBJ1-2, with D perhaps matching TRBD1 (5 bases). Germline CDR1 SNHLY, CDR2 FYNNEI. There are 13 residues in the CDR3. The V and J ends lost 7 bases and 4 bases respectively, with 13 bases between them. The chain's CDR3 is CASMPDTSYGYTF. The CDR3 DNA sequence: TGTGCCAGCATGCCGGACACGTCCTATGGCTACACCTTC. Full variable domain (outside the CDR3, taken from reference TRBV2 and TRBJ1-2): EPEVTQTPSHQVTQMGQEVILRCVPISNHLYFYWYRQILGQKVEFLVSFYNNEISEKSEIFDDQFSVERPDGSNFTLKIRSTKLEDSAMYFCASMPDTSYGYTFGSGTRLTVV.

This clone was recorded once. J is TRBJ1-6 and V is TRBV20-1; D not resolved. V lost 3 bases to trimming and J lost 5 bases, with 2 bases between them. This CDR3 spans 11 amino acids. In germline, CDR1 is DFQATT, CDR2 SNEGSKA (reference sequence). DNA for the CDR3: TGCAGTGCTAGGGATAATTCACCCCTCCACTTT. Translation: CSARDNSPLHF.

This chain connects TRBV6-5 to TRBJ2-3, with a possible D match to TRBD1 (5 bases). Trimming shortened V by 10 bases and J by 0 bases, and 14 bases separated the two germline ends. There are 14 residues in the CDR3. Germline assignment: CDR1 MNHEY and CDR2 SVGAGI. CDR3 sequence reads: CATNQGISTDTQYF. CDR3 nucleotides: TGTGCCACCAACCAGGGCATCAGCACAGATACGCAGTATTTT.

The rearrangement links TRBV5-1 to TRBJ2-7; D is uncertain. The CDR3 contains 13 residues. Looked up from germline, CDR1 is SGHRS and CDR2 is YFSETQ. V lost 0 bases, J lost 3 bases, and 7 bases lay in between. DNA for the CDR3: TGCGCCAGCAGCTTGGAGTCAGTCTACGAGCAGTACTTC. It encodes CASSLESVYEQYF.

This chain uses TRBV9 with TRBJ1-2; TRBD1 might be the D (5 bases). The CDR3 length is 14 residues. Trimming shortened V by 0 bases and J by 5 bases, and 11 bases separated the two germline ends. CDR1 and CDR2 from the germline V gene are SGDLS and YYNGEE. The chain's CDR3 is CASSVVPGQYGYTF. CDR3 nucleotide sequence: TGTGCCAGCAGCGTAGTCCCAGGACAATATGGCTACACCTTC.

The chain combines TRBV6-5 with TRBJ2-7, with D unclear. Per germline, CDR1 MNHEY and CDR2 SVGAGI. V was pared by 2 bases and J by 2 bases, with 10 bases between. The CDR3 is 14 residues long. The chain's CDR3 is CASSYGRFTYEQYF. CDR3 DNA sequence: TGTGCCAGCAGTTACGGCAGGTTCACCTACGAGCAGTACTTC.

This clone has just one count. The chain is built from TRBV18 and TRBJ1-1, with 10 bases fitting TRBD1. With 0 bases clipped from V and 5 bases from J, the junction kept 6 bases outside the gene matches. Germline V CDR1 and CDR2: KGHSH, LQKENI. The CDR3 extends over 16 amino acids. CDR3 sequence reads: CASSPPRTGGKTEAFF. CDR3 bases: TGTGCCAGCTCACCACCGAGGACAGGGGGTAAAACTGAAGCTTTCTTT.

This chain connects TRBV29-1 to TRBJ1-1, with 8 bases identical to TRBD1. CDR1 is SQVTM and CDR2 is ANQGSEA in the germline V gene. The ends lost 3 bases at V and 4 bases at J; junction bases unmatched: 10. This CDR3 is built from 15 residues. In nucleotides, the CDR3 is TGCAGCGTTGAGCAGGGGGCGAGTCTGGGCACTGAAGCTTTCTTT. It yields the protein CSVEQGASLGTEAFF.

This chain uses TRBV14 with TRBJ2-2; weak D call: TRBD1 (6 bases). Germline V CDR1 and CDR2: SGHDN, FVKESK. The CDR3 spans 14 residues. V lost 5 bases, J lost 1 base, and 8 bases lay in between. Written as DNA, the CDR3 is TGTGCCAGCAGCGCACAGGGGAACACCGGGGAGCTGTTTTTT. It is translated as CASSAQGNTGELFF.

The V call is TRBV7-9, the J call TRBJ2-5, with 8 nucleotides matching TRBD2. The CDR3 is 15 residues long. V shed 0 bases and J 2 bases; nucleotides not matched to a gene: 2. Germline V gene sequence: CDR1 SEHNR, CDR2 FQNEAQ (reference sequence). CDR3 amino acids: CASSLATGGQETQYF. The CDR3 DNA is TGTGCCAGCAGCTTAGCAACGGGGGGGCAAGAGACCCAGTACTTC. The full variable domain, in which reference TRBV7-9 and TRBJ2-5 provide the parts outside the CDR3, is DTGVSQNPRHKITKRGQNVTFRCDPISEHNRLYWYRQTLGQGPEFLTYFQNEAQLEKSRLLSDRFSAERPKGSFSTLEIQRTEQGDSAMYLCASSLATGGQETQYFGPGTRLLVL.

V is TRBV6-1 and J is TRBJ1-1, with 7 bases identical to TRBD1. The V gene end was trimmed by 6 bases and the J gene end by 1 base; junction bases not matched to a gene: 2. Germline CDR1 is MNHNS and CDR2 is SASEGT. There are 13 residues in the CDR3. The CDR3, as DNA: TGTGCCAGCAGAAGACAGGGGAACACTGAAGCTTTCTTT. Its protein product is CASRRQGNTEAFF.

The rearrangement links TRBV5-1 to TRBJ1-3; TRBD1 might be the D (5 bases). Germline assignment: CDR1 SGHRS and CDR2 YFSETQ. This CDR3 region has 17 residues. V was shortened by 3 bases and J by 0 bases, with 16 bases between the two germline ends. CDR3 protein: CASSSPVNRFSGNTIYF. As DNA, the CDR3 is TGCGCCAGCAGCTCCCCTGTTAACAGGTTCTCTGGAAACACCATATATTTT. The full variable domain, in which reference TRBV5-1 and TRBJ1-3 provide the parts outside the CDR3, is KAGVTQTPRYLIKTRGQQVTLSCSPISGHRSVSWYQQTPGQGLQFLFEYFSETQRNKGNFPGRFSGRQFSNSRSEMNVSTLELGDSALYLCASSSPVNRFSGNTIYFGEGSWLTVV.

This chain uses TRBV5-4 with TRBJ2-5; D perhaps matches TRBD2 (5 bases). The V gene lost 0 bases and the J gene lost 1 base, with 10 bases spanning the gap. Germline lookup yields CDR1 SGHNT and CDR2 YYREEE (reference sequence). There are 15 residues in the CDR3. Here the CDR3 DNA reads TGTGCCAGCAGCTTGGATAGCCGGGGCCAAGAGACCCAGTACTTC. Its protein product is CASSLDSRGQETQYF. The full variable domain, in which reference TRBV5-4 and TRBJ2-5 provide the parts outside the CDR3, is ETGVTQSPTHLIKTRGQQVTLRCSSQSGHNTVSWYQQALGQGPQFIFQYYREEENGRGNFPPRFSGLQFPNYSSELNVNALELDDSALYLCASSLDSRGQETQYFGPGTRLLVL.

The rearrangement joins TRBV7-2 to TRBJ2-5, with TRBD1 matching over 10 bases. The germline gives CDR1 SGHTA, CDR2 FQGNSA. The J segment lost 5 bases and the V segment lost 5 bases, leaving 2 bases of the junction unmatched. There are 13 residues in the CDR3. This CDR3 is CASSDRGRETQYF. In nucleotides, the CDR3 is TGTGCCAGCAGCGACAGGGGGCGGGAGACCCAGTACTTC.

With regard to this clone: This CDR3 is also generated by other DNA sequences in the sample. The chain uses TRBV30 and TRBJ1-3; D not resolved. CDR1 is GTSNPN, CDR2 SVGIG, per germline (reference sequence). Trimming stripped 3 bases from V and 0 bases from J, with 15 bases between. CDR3 length: 16 amino acids. In nucleotides, the CDR3 is TGTGCCTGGAGGATAGGGCAGGTGTTCTCTGGAAACACCATATATTTT. This sequence encodes CAWRIGQVFSGNTIYF. Full variable domain (remainder filled in from reference TRBV30 and TRBJ1-3): SQTIHQWPATLVQPVGSPLSLECTVEGTSNPNLYWYRQAAGRGLQLLFYSVGIGQISSEVPQNLSASRPQDRQFILSSKKLLLSDSGFYLCAWRIGQVFSGNTIYFGEGSWLTVV.

The chain has TRBV11-2 and TRBJ1-5, with 10 bases aligning to TRBD1. Germline V gene sequence: CDR1 SGHAT, CDR2 FQNNGV. With 5 bases clipped from V and 3 bases from J, the junction kept 4 bases outside the gene matches. The CDR3 length is 15 residues. CDR3: CASSRDRGVNQPQHF. CDR3 nucleotide sequence: TGTGCCAGCAGCCGGGACAGGGGAGTCAATCAGCCCCAGCATTTT. Complete variable domain (other parts from reference TRBV11-2 and TRBJ1-5): EAGVAQSPRYKIIEKRQSVAFWCNPISGHATLYWYQQILGQGPKLLIQFQNNGVVDDSQLPKDRFSAERLKGVDSTLKIQPAKLEDSAVYLCASSRDRGVNQPQHFGDGTRLSIL.

This clone was detected only once. This chain connects TRBV6-5 to TRBJ2-1; 9 bases line up with TRBD2. Germline CDR1 MNHEY, CDR2 SVGAGI. This CDR3 is 13 amino acids long. V lost 8 bases to trimming and J lost 12 bases; unmatched junction nucleotides: 11. CDR3 region: CASRYLTSGTQFF. The CDR3 nucleotides read TGTGCCAGCCGGTATCTGACTAGCGGAACGCAGTTCTTC.

The V call is TRBV10-3, the J call TRBJ1-1; 11 nucleotides align to TRBD1. V shed 6 bases and J 4 bases; nucleotides not matched to a gene: 4. CDR1 is ENHRY, CDR2 SYGVKD, per germline. This CDR3 is built from 14 residues. The CDR3 DNA is TGTGCCATCAGCGGGACAGGGGGGGGCACTGAAGCTTTCTTT. This sequence encodes CAISGTGGGTEAFF.

V gene TRBV27 combines with J gene TRBJ2-3; 11 positions agree with TRBD2. The CDR3 runs to 16 residues. V lost 6 bases and J lost 2; bases outside the gene matches: 7. Germline CDR1 MNHEY, CDR2 SMNVEV (reference sequence). The CDR3 coding sequence is TGTGCCAGCAGCCCGGGACTAGCGGACTACACAGATACGCAGTATTTT. Amino acid sequence: CASSPGLADYTDTQYF.

A remark on this clone: One end of the junction does not line up with germline, which may come from a read error. The identical CDR3 is also encoded by other nucleotide sequences in the sample. J is TRBJ2-7 and V is TRBV2, with 11 positions matching TRBD2. The CDR3 extends over 14 amino acids. In germline, CDR1 is SNHLY, CDR2 FYNNEI. CDR3 sequence: CASSGLAGFYEQYF. DNA for the CDR3: TGTGCCAGCAGTGGACTAGCGGGATTTTACGAGCAGTATTTC.